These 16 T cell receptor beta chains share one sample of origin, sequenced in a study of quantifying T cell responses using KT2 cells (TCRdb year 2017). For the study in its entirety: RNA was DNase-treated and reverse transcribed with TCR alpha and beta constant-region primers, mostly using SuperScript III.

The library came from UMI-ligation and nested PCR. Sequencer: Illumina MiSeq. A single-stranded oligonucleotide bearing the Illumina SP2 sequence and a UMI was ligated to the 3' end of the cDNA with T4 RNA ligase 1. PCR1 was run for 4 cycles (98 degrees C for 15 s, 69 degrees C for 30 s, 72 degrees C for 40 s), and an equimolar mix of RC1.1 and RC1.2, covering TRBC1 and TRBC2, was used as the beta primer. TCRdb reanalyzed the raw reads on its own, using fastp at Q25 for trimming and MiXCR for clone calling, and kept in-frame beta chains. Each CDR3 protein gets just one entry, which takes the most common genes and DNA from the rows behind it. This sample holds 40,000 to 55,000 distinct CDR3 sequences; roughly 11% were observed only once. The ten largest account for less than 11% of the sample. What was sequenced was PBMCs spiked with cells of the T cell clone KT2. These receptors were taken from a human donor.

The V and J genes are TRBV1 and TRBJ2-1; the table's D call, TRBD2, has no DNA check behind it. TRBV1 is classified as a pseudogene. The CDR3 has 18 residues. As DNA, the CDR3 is TGCACCAGCAGCCAAGATTGCTCCGCGGGGGGCCCCAGCAATGAGCAGTTCTTC. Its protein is CTSSQDCSAGGPSNEQFF.

As DNA, the CDR3 is TGCAGTGCTAGAGATTATCGTGGACAGGGGGACACTGAAGCTTTCTTT. Translating gives CSARDYRGQGDTEAFF. V and J are TRBV20-1 and TRBJ1-1, with 10 bases fitting TRBD1. CDR1 is DFQATT, CDR2 SNEGSKA, per germline (reference sequence). This CDR3 is built from 16 residues. J lost 3 bases, V lost 0 bases, and 7 bases had no gene match.

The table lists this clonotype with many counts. The CDR3 region has the DNA TGTGCCAGCAGCAATATGGGGAGGGCAGGACTGCTATACAATGAGCAGTTCTTC. Encoded protein: CASSNMGRAGLLYNEQFF. The gene calls are TRBV5-4 and TRBJ2-1; 7 bases fit TRBD2. CDR1 SGHNT and CDR2 YYREEE come from the germline V gene (reference sequence). After removal of 4 bases from V and 4 bases from J, the junction contained 17 bases not matched to a gene. There are 18 residues in the CDR3.

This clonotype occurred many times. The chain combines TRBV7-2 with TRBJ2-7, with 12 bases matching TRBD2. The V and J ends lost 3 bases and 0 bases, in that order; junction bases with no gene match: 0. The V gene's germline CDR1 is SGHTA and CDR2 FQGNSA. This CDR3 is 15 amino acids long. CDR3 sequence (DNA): TGTGCCAGCAGCTTGACTAGCGGGAGCTCCTACGAGCAGTACTTC. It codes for CASSLTSGSSYEQYF.

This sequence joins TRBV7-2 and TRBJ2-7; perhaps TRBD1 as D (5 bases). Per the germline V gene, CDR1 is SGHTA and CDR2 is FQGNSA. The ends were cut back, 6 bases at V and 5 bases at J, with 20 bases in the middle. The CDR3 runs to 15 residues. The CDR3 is CASSSDRRVFDEQYF. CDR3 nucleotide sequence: TGTGCCAGCAGTTCCGACAGAAGAGTATTCGACGAGCAGTACTTC.

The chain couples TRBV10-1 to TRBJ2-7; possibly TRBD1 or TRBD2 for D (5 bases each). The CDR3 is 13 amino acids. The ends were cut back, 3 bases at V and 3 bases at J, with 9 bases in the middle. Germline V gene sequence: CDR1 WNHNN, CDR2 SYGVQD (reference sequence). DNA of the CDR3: TGCGCCAGCAGTGATGAGGGGCTCTACGAGCAGTACTTC. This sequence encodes CASSDEGLYEQYF.

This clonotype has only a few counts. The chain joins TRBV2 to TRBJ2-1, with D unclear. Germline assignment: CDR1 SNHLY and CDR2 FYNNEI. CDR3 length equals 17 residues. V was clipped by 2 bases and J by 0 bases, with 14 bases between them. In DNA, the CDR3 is TGTGCCAGCAGTGAACGTGTCAGGCAGAGCTCCTACAATGAGCAGTTCTTC. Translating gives CASSERVRQSSYNEQFF.

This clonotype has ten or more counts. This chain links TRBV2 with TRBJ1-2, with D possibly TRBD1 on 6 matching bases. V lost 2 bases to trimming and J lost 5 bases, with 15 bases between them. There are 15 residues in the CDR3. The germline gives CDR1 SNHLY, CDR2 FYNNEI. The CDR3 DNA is TGTGCCAGCAGTGAACAGGGGCAGGATGGGTATGGCTACACCTTC. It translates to CASSEQGQDGYGYTF. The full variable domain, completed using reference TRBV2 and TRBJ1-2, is EPEVTQTPSHQVTQMGQEVILRCVPISNHLYFYWYRQILGQKVEFLVSFYNNEISEKSEIFDDQFSVERPDGSNFTLKIRSTKLEDSAMYFCASSEQGQDGYGYTFGSGTRLTVV.

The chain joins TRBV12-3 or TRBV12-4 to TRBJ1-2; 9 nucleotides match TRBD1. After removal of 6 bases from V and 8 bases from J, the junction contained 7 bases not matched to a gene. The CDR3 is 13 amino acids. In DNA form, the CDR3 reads TGTGCCAGCAGGCCCGGGACAGGGAGCGGCTACACCTTC. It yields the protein CASRPGTGSGYTF.

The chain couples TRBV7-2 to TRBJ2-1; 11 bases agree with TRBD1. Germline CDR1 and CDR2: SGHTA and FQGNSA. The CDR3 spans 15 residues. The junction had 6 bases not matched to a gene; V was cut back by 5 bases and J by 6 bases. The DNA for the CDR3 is TGTGCCAGCAGCCTCCGGGACAGGGGGTCCAATGAGCAGTTCTTC. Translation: CASSLRDRGSNEQFF.

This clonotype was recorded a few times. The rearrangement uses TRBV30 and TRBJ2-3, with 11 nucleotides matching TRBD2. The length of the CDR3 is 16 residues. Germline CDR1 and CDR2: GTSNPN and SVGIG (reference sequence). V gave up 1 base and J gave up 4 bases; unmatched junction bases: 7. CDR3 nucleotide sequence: TGTGCCTGGAGTGAGTCGACTAGCGGGACGGCAGATACGCAGTATTTT. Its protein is CAWSESTSGTADTQYF.

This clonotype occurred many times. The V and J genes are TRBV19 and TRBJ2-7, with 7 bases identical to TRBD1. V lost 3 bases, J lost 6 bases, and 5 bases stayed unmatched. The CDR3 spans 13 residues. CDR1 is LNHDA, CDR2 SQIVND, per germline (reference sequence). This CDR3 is CASSMQHRGEQYF. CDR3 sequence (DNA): TGTGCCAGTAGTATGCAGCACAGGGGCGAGCAGTACTTC.

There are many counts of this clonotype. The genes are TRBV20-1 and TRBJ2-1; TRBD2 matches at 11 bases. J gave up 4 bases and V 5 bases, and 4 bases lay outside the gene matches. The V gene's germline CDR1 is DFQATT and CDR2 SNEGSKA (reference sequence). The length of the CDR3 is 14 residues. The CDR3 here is CSAAGTSGYNEQFF. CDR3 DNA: TGCAGTGCTGCCGGGACTAGCGGATACAATGAGCAGTTCTTC.

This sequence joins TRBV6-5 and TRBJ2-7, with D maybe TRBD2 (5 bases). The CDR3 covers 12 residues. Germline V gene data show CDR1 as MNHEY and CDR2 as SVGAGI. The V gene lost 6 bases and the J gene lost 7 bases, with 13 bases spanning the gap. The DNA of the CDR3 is TGTGCCAGCAGAGCCCCCTCGGGGGAGCAGTACTTC. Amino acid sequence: CASRAPSGEQYF.

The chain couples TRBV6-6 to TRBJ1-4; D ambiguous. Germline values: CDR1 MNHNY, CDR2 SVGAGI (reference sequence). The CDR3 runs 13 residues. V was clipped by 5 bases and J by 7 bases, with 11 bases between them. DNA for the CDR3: TGTGCCAGCAGTAAACCGAGTAGTGAAAAACTGTTTTTT. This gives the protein CASSKPSSEKLFF.

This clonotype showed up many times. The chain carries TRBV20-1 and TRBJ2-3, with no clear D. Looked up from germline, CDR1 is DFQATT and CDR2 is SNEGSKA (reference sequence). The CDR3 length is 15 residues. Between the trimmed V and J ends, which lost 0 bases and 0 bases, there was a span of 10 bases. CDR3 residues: CSARDLGMSTDTQYF. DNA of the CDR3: TGCAGTGCTAGAGATCTGGGAATGAGCACAGATACGCAGTATTTT.